This TCR beta chain is drawn from a study of beta chain features in type 1 diabetes. This clone has more than one count but fewer than ten. Its antigen is undetermined. Germline V gene lookup returns CDR1 MDHEN and CDR2 SYDVKM. With 3 bases removed from V and 6 bases from J, the gap between germline ends came to 18 bases. This CDR3 is built from 15 residues. As every portion of the isolated RNA was reverse transcribed, the sequencing read expressed TCRB transcripts. The method was immunoSEQ multiplex PCR; TCRdb's version includes in-frame clones alone and lacks a portion of them. The table records under 300,000 clones, roughly 21% of them present only once. Regarding the study as a whole: Patients with Type 1 diabetes showed moderately but significantly shorter TCRB CDR3s in all four CD4+ subsets.

The chain has TRBV28 and TRBJ2-7; maybe TRBD1 (5 bases). The sequenced material came from naive CD4+ T cells from blood. This clonotype was sampled from a woman aged 40-49 years with type 1 diabetes. The DNA for the CDR3 is TGTGCCAGCAGTTTTGGTCAGACAGAGGCTAGCGAGCAGTACTTC. Protein product: CASSFGQTEASEQYF.